The next 11 T cell receptor beta chains were all read from a single sample in a study of shared clonotypes between healthy human individuals. Generated by immunoSEQ multiplex PCR, the TCRdb table keeps only in-frame clones and is missing some. The sample has 2 million to 3 million clones; approximately 94% are singletons. Sequencing was performed on naive CD4+ T cells from PBMCs. The subset is: CD45RA+ positively selected. The receptor set was obtained from a man aged 18 to 30 in good health. Some clones in this sample may be carry-over from other donors' samples.

V usage is TRBV28 and J usage is TRBJ2-5, with D perhaps matching TRBD2 (6 bases). This CDR3 contains 13 residues. The germline V gene has CDR1 MDHEN and CDR2 SYDVKM. V lost 8 bases, J lost 1 base, and 11 bases lay in between. The CDR3 DNA sequence: TGTGCCAGCGCGGGGCAGGCCCAAGAGACCCAGTACTTC. Its protein product is CASAGQAQETQYF.

This clone was counted only a few times. The chain links TRBV9 to TRBJ1-1, with D uncertain. V lost 4 bases and J lost 7, with 14 bases in between. Germline-derived CDR1 and CDR2 are SGDLS and YYNGEE. The CDR3 consists of 13 residues. CDR3 bases: TGTGCCAGCAGCCTCCAGTCTGCCGGTGAAGCTTTCTTT. It translates to CASSLQSAGEAFF.

The chain joins TRBV7-3 to TRBJ1-2; D is uncertain. CDR3 size: 14 residues. V shed 5 bases and J shed 0 bases, with 10 bases lying between them. Germline CDR1 reads SGHTA; CDR2 reads FQGTGA. Here the CDR3 DNA reads TGTGCCAGCAGCAAGACTGGGGCTAACTATGGCTACACCTTC. It is translated as CASSKTGANYGYTF.

The chain uses TRBV27 and TRBJ2-1, with 7 bases matching TRBD1. Germline V CDR1 and CDR2: MNHEY, SMNVEV (reference sequence). The ends lost 2 bases at V and 6 bases at J; junction bases unmatched: 4. This CDR3 spans 14 amino acids. The CDR3 bases are TGTGCCAGCAGTTTAGGACGGGACAGCAATGAGCAGTTCTTC. It encodes CASSLGRDSNEQFF.

This chain uses TRBV2 with TRBJ1-6, with 7 bases fitting TRBD1. Unmatched junction bases numbered 7, after V lost 5 bases and J lost 6 bases. The germline gives CDR1 SNHLY, CDR2 FYNNEI. This CDR3 is built from 15 residues. CDR3 region: CASSPPGQINSPLHF. DNA of the CDR3: TGTGCCAGCAGTCCTCCGGGACAGATTAATTCACCCCTCCACTTT.

This chain joins TRBV28 and TRBJ1-5; D gene uncertain. The CDR3 loop spans 15 amino acids. From germline, CDR1 is MDHEN and CDR2 SYDVKM. Trimming removed 2 bases at V and 2 bases at J, with 10 bases between. Here the CDR3 reads CASSLRQIGNQPQHF. The CDR3 nucleotides are TGTGCCAGCAGTTTACGGCAGATCGGCAATCAGCCCCAGCATTTT.

The genes are TRBV30 and TRBJ2-7, with D maybe TRBD1 (5 bases). This CDR3 has 12 amino acids. Between the trimmed V and J ends, which lost 4 bases and 2 bases, there was a span of 9 bases. CDR1 GTSNPN and CDR2 SVGIG come from the germline V gene (reference sequence). The CDR3 bases are TGTGCCTGGAACCAGGGAACCTACGAGCAGTACTTC. Residues: CAWNQGTYEQYF. Full variable domain (remainder filled in from reference TRBV30 and TRBJ2-7): SQTIHQWPATLVQPVGSPLSLECTVEGTSNPNLYWYRQAAGRGLQLLFYSVGIGQISSEVPQNLSASRPQDRQFILSSKKLLLSDSGFYLCAWNQGTYEQYFGPGTRLTVT.

The chain carries TRBV28 and TRBJ2-7, with 7 positions matching TRBD1. The CDR3 runs 12 residues. With 9 bases clipped from V and 2 bases from J, the junction kept 4 bases outside the gene matches. The germline CDR1 and CDR2 sequences are MDHEN and SYDVKM. The CDR3 sequence: CASTGAPYEQYF. Written as DNA, the CDR3 is TGTGCCAGTACAGGGGCTCCCTACGAGCAGTACTTC. Full variable domain (remainder filled in from reference TRBV28 and TRBJ2-7): DVKVTQSSRYLVKRTGEKVFLECVQDMDHENMFWYRQDPGLGLRLIYFSYDVKMKEKGDIPEGYSVSREKKERFSLILESASTNQTSMYLCASTGAPYEQYFGPGTRLTVT.

V usage is TRBV6-4 and J usage is TRBJ2-2; a weak D match, TRBD1 (8 bases). V gave up 3 bases and J gave up 5 bases, with 10 bases separating them. CDR1 is MRHNA and CDR2 is SNTAGT in the germline V gene. This CDR3 is built from 14 residues. CDR3: CASSEQGGTGELFF. The CDR3 nucleotides read TGTGCCAGCAGTGAACAGGGGGGGACCGGGGAGCTGTTTTTT.

V gene TRBV6-1 combines with J gene TRBJ1-2, with 8 bases identical to TRBD1. Unmatched junction bases numbered 6, after V lost 5 bases and J lost 7 bases. The germline V gene encodes CDR1 MNHNS and CDR2 SASEGT. The length of the CDR3 is 13 residues. The CDR3 loop reads CASSTKTGAGYTF. CDR3 nucleotides: TGTGCCAGCAGTACCAAGACAGGGGCTGGCTACACCTTC.

This clone was detected a few times. This rearrangement joins TRBV10-1 to TRBJ1-1; D not certain. This CDR3 contains 12 residues. The germline V and J ends were trimmed by 6 bases and 3 bases, with 8 bases remaining between them. In germline, CDR1 is WNHNN, CDR2 SYGVQD (reference sequence). CDR3 amino acids: CASSRRDTEAFF. The CDR3 DNA is TGCGCCAGCAGCAGGCGGGACACTGAAGCTTTCTTT.